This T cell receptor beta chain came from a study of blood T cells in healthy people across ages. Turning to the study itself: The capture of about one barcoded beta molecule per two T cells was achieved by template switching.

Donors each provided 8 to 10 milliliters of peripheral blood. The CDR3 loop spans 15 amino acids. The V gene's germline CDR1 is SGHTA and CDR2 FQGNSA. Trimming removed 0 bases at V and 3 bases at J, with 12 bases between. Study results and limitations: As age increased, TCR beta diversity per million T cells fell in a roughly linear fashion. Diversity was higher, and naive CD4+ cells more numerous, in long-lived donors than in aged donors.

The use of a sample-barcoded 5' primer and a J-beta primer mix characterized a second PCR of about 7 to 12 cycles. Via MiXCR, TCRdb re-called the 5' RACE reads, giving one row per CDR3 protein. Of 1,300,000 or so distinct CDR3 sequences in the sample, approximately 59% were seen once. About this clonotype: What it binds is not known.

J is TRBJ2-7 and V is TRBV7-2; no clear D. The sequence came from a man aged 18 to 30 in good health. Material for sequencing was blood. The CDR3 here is CASSLARSRSYEQYF. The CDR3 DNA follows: TGTGCCAGCAGCTTAGCGCGATCGCGGAGCTACGAGCAGTACTTC.